The entry below describes one T cell receptor (beta chain). Those enrolled, adults aged roughly 18 to 100 years, came from about two dozen US areas. Cohorts were determined from participant-reported clinical history. The germline V gene has CDR1 MNHEY and CDR2 SVGAGI. The ends lost 6 bases at V and 9 bases at J; junction bases unmatched: 6. This CDR3 spans 14 amino acids. These data are taken from a study of blood T cell repertoires in COVID-19. In the study's own analysis: Reference gene primer amplification yielded estimated nucleated cell counts. Sequenced by immunoSEQ multiplex PCR; TCRdb stores in-frame clones only, minus some. D and trimming were read from the DNA, whereas the V and J calls and clone size are those reported in that table. The sample has around 250,000 clones; over 75% are singletons.

The TCR originated in a woman aged 50 to 60 who had recovered from COVID-19. This chain uses TRBV6-5 with TRBJ2-1, with 12 nucleotides matching TRBD2. Material: PBMCs or T cells enriched from blood (not recorded which). This CDR3 reads CASSLAGGRAEQFF. CDR3 nucleotides: TGTGCCAGCAGCCTAGCGGGAGGGCGTGCTGAGCAGTTCTTC.